This T cell receptor (beta chain) was sequenced for a study of blood T cell repertoires in COVID-19. Study-wide background: The study drew acute and convalescent COVID-19 samples from the United States, Italy and Spain. Nucleic acid was either cDNA or gDNA, and it came from T cells, B-cell-depleted T cells, or PBMCs.

With 1 base clipped from V and 3 bases from J, the junction kept 6 bases outside the gene matches. The CDR3 is 15 amino acids. CDR1 and CDR2 from the germline V gene are WSHSY and SAAADI. Authors' processing steps: Researchers report that nucleated cell counts were estimated from reference gene primer amplification. Only in-frame clones appear in the TCRdb table, and some are missing; sequencing was by immunoSEQ multiplex PCR. The V and J calls and clone size come from that table; D and trimming were worked out from the DNA. The sample holds 270,000 or so clones, 85% seen once. This chain connects TRBV10-2 to TRBJ2-7; 7 bases map to TRBD1. The specimen sequenced was peripheral blood. The receptor was derived from a human donor in a cohort sampled during active COVID-19. CDR3 sequence reads: CASSEYDRDYYEQYF. DNA of the CDR3: TGCGCCAGCAGTGAGTATGACAGGGATTACTACGAGCAGTACTTC.